The T cell receptor beta chain under discussion was sequenced for a study of blood T cell repertoires in COVID-19. The overall study: PBMCs, B-cell-depleted T cells, or T cells were the source of the cDNA or gDNA that made up the material.

Profiled with immunoSEQ multiplex PCR; TCRdb holds only in-frame clones, not every one. The table records under 450,000 clones, about 87% of them present only once. This CDR3 region has 12 residues. Germline CDR1 MNHNS, CDR2 SASEGT. V was clipped by 2 bases and J by 6 bases, with 7 bases between them. Sequencing was done on a sample of peripheral blood. The source of this sequence is a woman between 50 and 59 years old with COVID-19, enrolled during active disease. This chain connects TRBV6-1 to TRBJ1-2; D might be TRBD1 (5 bases). The CDR3 nucleotides read TGTGCCAGCAGTGAAATAGGGGATGGCTACACCTTC. It encodes CASSEIGDGYTF.